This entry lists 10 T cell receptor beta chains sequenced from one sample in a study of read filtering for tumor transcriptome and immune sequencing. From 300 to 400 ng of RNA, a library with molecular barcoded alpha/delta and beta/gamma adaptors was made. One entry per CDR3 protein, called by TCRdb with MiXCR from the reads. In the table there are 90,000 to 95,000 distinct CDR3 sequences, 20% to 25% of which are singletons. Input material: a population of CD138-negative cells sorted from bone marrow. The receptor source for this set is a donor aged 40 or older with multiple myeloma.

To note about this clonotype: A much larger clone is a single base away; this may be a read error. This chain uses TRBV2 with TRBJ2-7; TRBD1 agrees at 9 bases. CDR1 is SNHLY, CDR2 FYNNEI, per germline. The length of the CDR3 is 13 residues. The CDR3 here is CANSPGQGREQYF. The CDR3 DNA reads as TGTGCCAACAGTCCCGGACAGGGGAGAGAGCAGTACTTC.

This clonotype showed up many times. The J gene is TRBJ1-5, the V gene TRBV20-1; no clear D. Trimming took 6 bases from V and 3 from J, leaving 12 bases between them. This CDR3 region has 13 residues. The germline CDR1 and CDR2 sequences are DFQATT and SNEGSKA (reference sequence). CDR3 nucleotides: TGCAGTGCGCAAGAGAATTTCAATCAGCCCCAGCATTTT. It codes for CSAQENFNQPQHF.

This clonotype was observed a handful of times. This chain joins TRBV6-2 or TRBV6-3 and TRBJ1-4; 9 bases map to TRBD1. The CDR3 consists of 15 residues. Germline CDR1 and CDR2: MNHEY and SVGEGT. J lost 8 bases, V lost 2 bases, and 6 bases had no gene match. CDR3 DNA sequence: TGTGCCAGCAGTTACGACGGGACAGGGAGCGAAAAACTGTTTTTT. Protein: CASSYDGTGSEKLFF.

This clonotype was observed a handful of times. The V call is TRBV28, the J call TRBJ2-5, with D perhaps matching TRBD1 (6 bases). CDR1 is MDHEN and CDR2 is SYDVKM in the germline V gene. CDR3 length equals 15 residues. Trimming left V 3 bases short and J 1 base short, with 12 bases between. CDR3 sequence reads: CASSFRRTAQETQYF. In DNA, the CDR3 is TGTGCCAGCAGTTTCCGACGGACAGCCCAAGAGACCCAGTACTTC.

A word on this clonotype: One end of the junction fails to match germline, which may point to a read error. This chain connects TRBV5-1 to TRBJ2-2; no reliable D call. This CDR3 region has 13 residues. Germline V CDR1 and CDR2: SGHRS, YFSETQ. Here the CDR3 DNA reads TGCGCCAGCAGCTTTACAGACACCGAGGAGCTGTTTTTT. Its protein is CASSFTDTEELFF.

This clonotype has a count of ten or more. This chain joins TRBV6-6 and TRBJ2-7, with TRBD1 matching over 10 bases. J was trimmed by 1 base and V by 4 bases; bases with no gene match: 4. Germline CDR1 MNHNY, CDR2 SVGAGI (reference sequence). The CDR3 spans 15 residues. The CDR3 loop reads CASSSGTGVSYEQYF. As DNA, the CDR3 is TGTGCCAGCAGTTCTGGGACAGGGGTTTCCTACGAGCAGTACTTC.

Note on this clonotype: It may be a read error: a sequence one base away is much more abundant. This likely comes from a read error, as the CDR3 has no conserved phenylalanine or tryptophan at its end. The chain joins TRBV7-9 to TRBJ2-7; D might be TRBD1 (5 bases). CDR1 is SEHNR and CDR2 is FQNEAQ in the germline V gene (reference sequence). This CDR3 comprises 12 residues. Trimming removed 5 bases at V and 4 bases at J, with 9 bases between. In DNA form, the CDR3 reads TGTGCCAGCAGCGCGACAGCGTACGAGCAGTACTGC. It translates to CASSATAYEQYC.

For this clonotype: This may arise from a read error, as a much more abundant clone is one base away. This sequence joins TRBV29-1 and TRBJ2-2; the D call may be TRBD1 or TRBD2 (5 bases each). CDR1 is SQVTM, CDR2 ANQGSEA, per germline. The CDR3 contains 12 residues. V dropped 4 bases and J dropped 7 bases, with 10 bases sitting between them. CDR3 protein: CSVGGGIGELFF. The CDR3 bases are TGCAGCGTTGGTGGGGGAATCGGGGAGCTGTTTTTT.

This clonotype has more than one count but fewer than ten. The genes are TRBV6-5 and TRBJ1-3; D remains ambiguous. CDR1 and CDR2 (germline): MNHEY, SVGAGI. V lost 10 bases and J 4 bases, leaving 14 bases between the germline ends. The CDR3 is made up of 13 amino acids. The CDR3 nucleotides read TGTGCCACCCGACTCTTTCAGGGAAACACCATATATTTT. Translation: CATRLFQGNTIYF.

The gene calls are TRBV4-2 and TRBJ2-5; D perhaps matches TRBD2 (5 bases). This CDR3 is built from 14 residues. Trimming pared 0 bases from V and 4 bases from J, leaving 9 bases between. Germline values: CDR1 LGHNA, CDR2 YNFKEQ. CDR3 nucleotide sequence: TGTGCCAGCAGCCAAGAGGTCGGGGTAGAGACCCAGTACTTC. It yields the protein CASSQEVGVETQYF.